The clone carrying this TCR beta chain was observed at least ten times. The sample originates from a study of T cells of healthy individuals. The germline CDR1 and CDR2 sequences are SGHNT and YYREEE (reference sequence). The ends were cut back, 10 bases at V and 4 bases at J, with 18 bases in the middle. The CDR3 runs to 15 residues. Using its own MiXCR run on the 5' RACE reads, TCRdb lists one record per CDR3 protein. Of 60,000 to 70,000 distinct CDR3 sequences in the sample, 15% to 20% are singletons; the top ten hold approximately 4.8%. The chain links TRBV5-4 to TRBJ2-6; the D gene is possibly TRBD1 (7 bases). The source of this sequence is a human donor in good health. Written as DNA, the CDR3 is TGTGCCTTCAGCCCCAGGGGGGCAGGGGCCAACGTCCTGACTTTC. Amino acids: CAFSPRGAGANVLTF.